This TCR beta chain comes out of a study of CD4 and CD8 cells across lung adenocarcinoma regions. The germline V gene encodes CDR1 MNHEY and CDR2 SVGAGI. The V end was cut by 2 bases, the J end by 1 base, with 8 bases between. This CDR3 comprises 14 residues. This clonotype occurred many times. One entry per CDR3 protein results from TCRdb running MiXCR on the PCR reads. The repertoire includes 10,000 to 15,000 distinct CDR3 sequences, approximately 50% of them detected once, and less than 35% sits in the top ten. Donors had localized lung adenocarcinoma, a non-small cell lung cancer. V gene TRBV6-5 combines with J gene TRBJ1-1; D is unclear. The sample taken for sequencing was CD8+ T cells from the margin of a lung tumor. The TCR comes from a male donor with lung adenocarcinoma. The CD4 and CD8 labels of this study may be unreliable. Here the CDR3 reads CASSYIGENTEAFF. CDR3 DNA: TGTGCCAGCAGTTACATCGGCGAGAACACTGAAGCTTTCTTT.